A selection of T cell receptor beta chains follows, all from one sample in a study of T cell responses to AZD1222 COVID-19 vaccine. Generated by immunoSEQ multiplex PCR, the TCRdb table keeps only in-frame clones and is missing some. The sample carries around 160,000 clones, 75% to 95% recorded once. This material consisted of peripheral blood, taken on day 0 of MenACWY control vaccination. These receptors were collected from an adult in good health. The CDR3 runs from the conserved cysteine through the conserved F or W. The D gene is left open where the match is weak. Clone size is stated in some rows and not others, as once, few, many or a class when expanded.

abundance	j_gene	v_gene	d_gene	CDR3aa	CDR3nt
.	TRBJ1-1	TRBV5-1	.	CASSFEGRARTEAFF	TGCGCCAGCAGCTTTGAGGGCAGGGCGAGGACTGAAGCTTTCTTT
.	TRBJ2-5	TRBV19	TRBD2	CASSELAGVRETQYF	TGTGCCAGTAGTGAGCTAGCGGGAGTCAGAGAGACCCAGTACTTC
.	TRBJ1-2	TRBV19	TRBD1	CASSPTLRQGTPSGYTF	TGTGCCAGTAGCCCAACCCTAAGACAGGGTACGCCTAGTGGCTACACCTTC
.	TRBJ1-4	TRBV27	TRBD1	CASSPGQGRAKLFF	TGTGCCAGCAGCCCGGGACAGGGGAGGGCAAAACTGTTTTTT
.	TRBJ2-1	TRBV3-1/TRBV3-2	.	CASSQSKAEQFF	TGTGCCAGCAGCCAATCCAAGGCTGAGCAGTTCTTC
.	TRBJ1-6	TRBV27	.	CASSLKGNPESPLHF	TGTGCCAGCAGTTTAAAGGGTAACCCGGAGTCACCCCTCCACTTT
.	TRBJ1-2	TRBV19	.	CASSIVGYGYTF	TGTGCCAGTAGTATTGTGGGCTATGGCTACACCTTC
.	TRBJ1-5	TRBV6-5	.	CASTPGLDQPQHF	TGTGCCAGCACCCCAGGACTCGATCAGCCCCAGCATTTT
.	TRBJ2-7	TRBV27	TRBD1	CASSLTGDSYEQYF	TGTGCCAGCAGTTTGACAGGGGATTCCTACGAGCAGTACTTC
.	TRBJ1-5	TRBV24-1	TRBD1	CATSAQGQGNQPQHF	TGTGCCACCAGTGCCCAAGGACAGGGAAATCAGCCCCAGCATTTT
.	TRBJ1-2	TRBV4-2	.	CASSQDTGSYGYTF	TGTGCCAGCAGCCAAGATACGGGCAGCTATGGCTACACCTTC
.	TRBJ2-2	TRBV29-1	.	CSVEEFHTGELFF	TGCAGCGTTGAAGAATTTCACACCGGGGAGCTGTTTTTT
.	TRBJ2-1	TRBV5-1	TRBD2	CASSFRTSGGYNEQFF	TGCGCCAGCAGCTTCCGGACTAGCGGGGGATACAATGAGCAGTTCTTC
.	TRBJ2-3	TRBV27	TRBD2	CASSKGRVPDTQYF	TGTGCCAGCAGTAAAGGGAGGGTTCCAGATACGCAGTATTTT
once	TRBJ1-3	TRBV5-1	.	CASSTTQAGNTIYF	TGCGCCAGCAGCACTACACAGGCTGGAAACACCATATATTTT
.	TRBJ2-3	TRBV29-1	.	CSVNEGTRDTQYF	TGCAGCGTTAACGAGGGGACTCGCGATACGCAGTATTTT
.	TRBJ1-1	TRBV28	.	CASSLWSTVEAFF	TGTGCCAGCAGTTTATGGTCGACAGTTGAAGCTTTCTTT
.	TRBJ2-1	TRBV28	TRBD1	CASSSGQGFYNEQFF	TGTGCCAGCAGTTCCGGACAGGGCTTCTACAATGAGCAGTTCTTC
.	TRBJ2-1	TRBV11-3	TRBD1	CASSLTGQGGNEQFF	TGTGCCAGCAGCTTAACGGGACAGGGGGGCAATGAGCAGTTCTTC
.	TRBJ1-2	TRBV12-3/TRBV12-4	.	CASSETVNYGYTF	TGTGCCAGCAGTGAGACAGTTAACTATGGCTACACCTTC
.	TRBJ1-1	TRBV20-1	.	CSGLSNTEAFF	TGCAGTGGACTATCGAACACTGAAGCTTTCTTT
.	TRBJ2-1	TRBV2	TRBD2	CASSAWAGRLAGSGNEQFF	TGTGCCAGCAGTGCGTGGGCAGGGAGGCTAGCGGGTTCCGGGAATGAGCAGTTCTTC
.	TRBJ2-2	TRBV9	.	CASSVASSVRGNTGELFF	TGTGCCAGCAGCGTAGCTTCCTCAGTCAGGGGGAACACCGGGGAGCTGTTTTTT
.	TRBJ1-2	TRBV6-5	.	CASAPGLRYGYTF	TGTGCCAGCGCCCCGGGACTTCGGTATGGCTACACCTTC
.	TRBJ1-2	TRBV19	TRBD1	CASKEQGARGYTF	TGTGCCAGTAAAGAACAGGGGGCTCGTGGCTACACCTTC
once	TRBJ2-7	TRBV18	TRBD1	CASSPTGASFSYEQYF	TGTGCCAGCTCACCTACAGGGGCCTCCTTCTCCTACGAGCAGTACTTC